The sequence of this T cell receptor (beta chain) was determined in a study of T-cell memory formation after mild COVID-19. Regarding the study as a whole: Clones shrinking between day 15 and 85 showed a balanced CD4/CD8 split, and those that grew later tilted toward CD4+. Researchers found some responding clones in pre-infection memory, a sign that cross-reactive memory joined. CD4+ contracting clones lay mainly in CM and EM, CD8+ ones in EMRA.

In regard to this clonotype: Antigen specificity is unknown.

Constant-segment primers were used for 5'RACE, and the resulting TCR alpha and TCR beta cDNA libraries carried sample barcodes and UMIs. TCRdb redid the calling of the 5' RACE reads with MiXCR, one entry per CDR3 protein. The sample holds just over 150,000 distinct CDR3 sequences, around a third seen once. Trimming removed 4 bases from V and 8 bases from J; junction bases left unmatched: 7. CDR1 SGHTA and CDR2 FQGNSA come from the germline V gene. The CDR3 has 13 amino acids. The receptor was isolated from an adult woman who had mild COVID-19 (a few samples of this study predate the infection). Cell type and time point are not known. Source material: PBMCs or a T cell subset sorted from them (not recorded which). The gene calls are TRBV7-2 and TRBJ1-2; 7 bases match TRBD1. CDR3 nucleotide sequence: TGTGCCAGCAGCTCGCCGACAGGGCTCGGCTACACCTTC. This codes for CASSSPTGLGYTF.